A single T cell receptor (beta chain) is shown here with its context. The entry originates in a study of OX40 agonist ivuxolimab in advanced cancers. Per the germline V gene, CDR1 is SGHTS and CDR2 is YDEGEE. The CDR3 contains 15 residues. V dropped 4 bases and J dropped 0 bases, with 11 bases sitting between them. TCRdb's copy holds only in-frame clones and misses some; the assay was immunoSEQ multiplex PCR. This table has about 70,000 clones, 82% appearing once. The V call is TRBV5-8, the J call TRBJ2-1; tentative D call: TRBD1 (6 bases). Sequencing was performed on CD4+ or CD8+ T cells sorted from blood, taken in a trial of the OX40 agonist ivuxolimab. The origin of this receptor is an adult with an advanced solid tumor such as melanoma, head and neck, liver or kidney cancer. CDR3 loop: CASSPQGLSYNEQFF. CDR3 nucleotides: TGTGCCAGCAGCCCACAGGGCCTCTCCTACAATGAGCAGTTCTTC.